The 22 T cell receptor beta chains below were found in one sample sequenced in a study of brain metastases from non-small cell lung cancer. Some clones are missing from TCRdb's copy, which holds only in-frame ones; the method was immunoSEQ multiplex PCR. Of some 1,400 clones in the sample, about 82% were seen once. What was sequenced was tumor-adjacent normal tissue. These receptors all stem from a donor at least 40 years old with non-small cell lung cancer.

J is TRBJ1-4 and V is TRBV28; D may be TRBD1 (6 bases). Germline CDR1 MDHEN, CDR2 SYDVKM. This CDR3 spans 15 amino acids. The ends were cut back, 6 bases at V and 1 base at J, with 12 bases in the middle. CDR3 DNA sequence: TGTGCCAGCAGGGAGGAACAGGGAACTAATGAAAAACTGTTTTTT. This gives the protein CASREEQGTNEKLFF.

This sequence joins TRBV10-3 and TRBJ1-4; no firm D call. CDR1 ENHRY and CDR2 SYGVKD come from the germline V gene. This CDR3 has 13 amino acids. Trimming shortened V by 3 bases and J by 8 bases, and 10 bases separated the two germline ends. CDR3 in amino acids: CAISEGGREKLFF. In nucleotides, the CDR3 is TGTGCCATCAGTGAAGGAGGGCGAGAAAAACTGTTTTTT.

The chain recombines TRBV6-1 with TRBJ2-3; either TRBD1 or TRBD2 may supply D (5 bases each). The CDR3 covers 16 residues. Germline CDR1 is MNHNS and CDR2 is SASEGT. V lost 3 bases to trimming and J lost 0 bases, with 13 bases between them. CDR3 sequence reads: CASSEGVRVSTDTQYF. CDR3 bases: TGTGCCAGCAGTGAGGGGGTGCGGGTCAGCACAGATACGCAGTATTTT.

The chain couples TRBV6-6 to TRBJ2-7; either TRBD1 or TRBD2 may fit D (6 bases each). V was trimmed by 8 bases and J by 3 bases, leaving 14 bases between them. The CDR3 sequence is 13 residues long. Germline lookup yields CDR1 MNHNY and CDR2 SVGAGI (reference sequence). The CDR3 coding sequence is TGTGCCAGCGGGGCCGGGGGCGGCTACGAGCAGTACTTC. Its protein product is CASGAGGGYEQYF.

The chain carries TRBV7-9 and TRBJ1-6; possible D gene TRBD1, 5 bases. The CDR3 loop spans 15 amino acids. Trimming stripped 7 bases from V and 6 bases from J, with 16 bases between. CDR1 is SEHNR and CDR2 is FQNEAQ in the germline V gene (reference sequence). Here the CDR3 reads CASTLAWGSNSPLHF. The CDR3 DNA reads TGTGCCAGCACTCTAGCCTGGGGGTCTAATTCACCCCTCCACTTT.

The chain couples TRBV30 to TRBJ1-2; no reliable D call. V was trimmed by 1 base and J by 4 bases, leaving 7 bases between them. The CDR3 length is 12 residues. Germline V gene lookup returns CDR1 GTSNPN and CDR2 SVGIG (reference sequence). This CDR3 reads CAWSAASYGYTF. In DNA form, the CDR3 reads TGTGCCTGGAGTGCAGCGAGCTATGGCTACACCTTC. Looking up the rest from reference TRBV30 and TRBJ1-2 gives the full variable domain: SQTIHQWPATLVQPVGSPLSLECTVEGTSNPNLYWYRQAAGRGLQLLFYSVGIGQISSEVPQNLSASRPQDRQFILSSKKLLLSDSGFYLCAWSAASYGYTFGSGTRLTVV.

This chain links TRBV6-2 or TRBV6-3 with TRBJ2-2; D is undetermined. The CDR3 has 13 residues. Germline V CDR1 and CDR2: MNHEY, SVGEGT. The V end lost 7 bases, the J end lost 5 bases, and 11 bases lay between the germline ends. This CDR3 reads CASNPGVTGELFF. CDR3 DNA sequence: TGTGCCAGCAACCCTGGGGTTACCGGGGAGCTGTTTTTT.

The gene calls are TRBV6-6 and TRBJ2-3; D ambiguous. V lost 5 bases, J lost 2 bases, and 14 bases lay in between. Germline lookup yields CDR1 MNHNY and CDR2 SVGAGI (reference sequence). The CDR3 extends over 15 amino acids. The CDR3 loop is CASSATYNPTDTQYF. The DNA for the CDR3 is TGTGCCAGCAGTGCTACATACAACCCCACAGATACGCAGTATTTT.

This chain uses TRBV30 with TRBJ1-1; TRBD1 matches 8 bases. Germline loops: CDR1 GTSNPN, CDR2 SVGIG (reference sequence). Losses at the gene ends were 0 bases for V and 1 base for J; bases not matched to a gene: 1. This CDR3 region has 14 residues. The CDR3 nucleotides read TGTGCCTGGAGTGTTGGGACAGGGAACACTGAAGCTTTCTTT. Residues: CAWSVGTGNTEAFF.

The rearrangement uses TRBV10-2 and TRBJ1-1; D call uncertain. The germline V gene encodes CDR1 WSHSY and CDR2 SAAADI. V was pared by 3 bases and J by 1 base, with 9 bases between. The CDR3 sequence is 14 residues long. CDR3 sequence: CASSDDIANTEAFF. The CDR3 bases are TGCGCCAGCAGTGATGACATCGCGAACACTGAAGCTTTCTTT.

This rearrangement joins TRBV28 to TRBJ2-6; D is unclear. Germline lookup yields CDR1 MDHEN and CDR2 SYDVKM. This CDR3 is 13 amino acids long. V lost 6 bases and J lost 0, with 3 bases in between. The CDR3 reads CASSNSGANVLTF. The CDR3 DNA is TGTGCCAGCAGCAACTCTGGGGCCAACGTCCTGACTTTC.

The sample holds a few counts of this clone. V gene TRBV6-1 combines with J gene TRBJ2-1; 8 nucleotides agree with TRBD1. CDR3 length: 16 amino acids. From germline, CDR1 is MNHNS and CDR2 SASEGT. J gave up 5 bases and V 0 bases, and 6 bases lay outside the gene matches. CDR3 sequence: CASSEAGTGINNEQFF. The DNA for the CDR3 is TGTGCCAGCAGTGAAGCCGGGACAGGAATAAACAATGAGCAGTTCTTC.

V gene TRBV9 combines with J gene TRBJ2-1, with D possibly TRBD2 on 5 matching bases. Germline CDR1 and CDR2: SGDLS and YYNGEE. V was pared by 0 bases and J by 7 bases, with 14 bases between. The CDR3 is 15 residues long. CDR3 loop: CASSVGLALGNEQFF. The CDR3 DNA reads TGTGCCAGCAGCGTAGGGCTAGCTTTGGGGAATGAGCAGTTCTTC.

In regard to this clone: This sample also contains other DNA sequences that code for the same CDR3. The chain recombines TRBV27 with TRBJ1-2; unclear D gene. Germline CDR1 and CDR2: MNHEY and SMNVEV (reference sequence). The CDR3 totals 15 residues. V was pared by 0 bases and J by 3 bases, with 11 bases between. The DNA of the CDR3 is TGTGCCAGCAGTTTATCGCCGGGCTTGGACTATGGCTACACCTTC. Residues: CASSLSPGLDYGYTF.

J is TRBJ1-3 and V is TRBV28; maybe TRBD1 (5 bases). The CDR3 covers 15 residues. CDR1 and CDR2 from the germline V gene are MDHEN and SYDVKM. V was clipped by 4 bases and J by 3 bases, with 13 bases between them. CDR3 DNA sequence: TGTGCCAGCAGTTCCCATGTAGGGGATGGAAACACCATATATTTT. Its protein is CASSSHVGDGNTIYF. The whole variable domain, remainder taken from reference TRBV28 and TRBJ1-3, is DVKVTQSSRYLVKRTGEKVFLECVQDMDHENMFWYRQDPGLGLRLIYFSYDVKMKEKGDIPEGYSVSREKKERFSLILESASTNQTSMYLCASSSHVGDGNTIYFGEGSWLTVV.

J is TRBJ1-1 and V is TRBV3-1 (or the pseudogene TRBV3-2); possibly TRBD1 for D (6 bases). Trimming removed 8 bases from V and 11 bases from J, with 21 bases in between. The CDR3 runs to 13 residues. CDR1 and CDR2 from the germline V gene are LGHDT and YNNKEL (reference sequence). CDR3 nucleotide sequence: TGTGCCAGCCGGGGGACACTTTTTGAGAGGGCTTTCTTT. Translated, it gives CASRGTLFERAFF.

Worth noting for this clone: At one end the junction does not follow the germline gene, possibly because of a read error. This chain connects TRBV12-3 or TRBV12-4 to TRBJ2-1; no clear D. The CDR3 length is 11 residues. The chain's CDR3 is CASNFGAEQFF. The CDR3 nucleotides are TGTGCCAGCAATTTCGGCGCTGAGCAATTCTTC.

The J gene is TRBJ1-1, the V gene TRBV28, with TRBD1 identical over 7 bases. This CDR3 contains 15 residues. The germline V gene encodes CDR1 MDHEN and CDR2 SYDVKM. The J segment lost 6 bases and the V segment lost 0 bases, leaving 7 bases of the junction unmatched. The CDR3 here is CASSLWSDRVAEAFF. The CDR3 DNA reads TGTGCCAGCAGTTTATGGTCTGACAGGGTTGCTGAAGCTTTCTTT.

To note about this clone: The junction does not match germline at one end; this may be a read error. The CDR3 region has the DNA TGTGCCAGCAGCTTTTCTAGCGGAGCCCAAGGGACCCAGTACTTC. It yields the protein CASSFSSGAQGTQYF. The chain combines TRBV7-3 with TRBJ2-5, with TRBD2 identical over 7 bases. This CDR3 region has 15 residues. CDR1 and CDR2 from the germline V gene are SGHTA and FQGTGA.

The J gene is TRBJ2-1, the V gene TRBV19; D perhaps matches TRBD1 (5 bases). The CDR3 totals 15 residues. From germline, CDR1 is LNHDA and CDR2 SQIVND (reference sequence). Deletions cut 3 bases from V and 4 bases from J, with 13 bases between. The CDR3 region is CASSIRGAEYNEQFF. CDR3 bases: TGTGCCAGTAGTATTAGGGGTGCTGAATACAATGAGCAGTTCTTC.

The chain is built from TRBV19 and TRBJ2-2, with 11 bases identical to TRBD2. Trimming cost V 8 bases and J 4 bases; bases outside gene matches: 3. This CDR3 contains 14 residues. From germline, CDR1 is LNHDA and CDR2 SQIVND (reference sequence). The chain's CDR3 is CASQLAGATGELFF. CDR3 bases: TGTGCCAGTCAACTAGCGGGAGCCACCGGGGAGCTGTTTTTT. Full variable domain (rest looked up from reference TRBV19 and TRBJ2-2): DGGITQSPKYLFRKEGQNVTLSCEQNLNHDAMYWYRQDPGQGLRLIYYSQIVNDFQKGDIAEGYSVSREKKESFPLTVTSAQKNPTAFYLCASQLAGATGELFFGEGSRLTVL.

The rearrangement links TRBV6-2 or TRBV6-3 to TRBJ2-7, with D hard to call. This CDR3 comprises 11 residues. V dropped 6 bases and J dropped 6 bases, with 9 bases sitting between them. Germline assignment: CDR1 MNHEY and CDR2 SVGEGT. The CDR3 bases are TGTGCCAGCAGCCTCTACGGCGAGCAGTACTTC. Its translation is CASSLYGEQYF.